These 9 T cell receptor beta chains came from one sample sequenced in a study of sequential checkpoint blockade in melanoma. Sequencing was performed with immunoSEQ multiplex PCR; in TCRdb, only in-frame clones are kept and a portion is missing. The sample lists under 45,000 clones; 84% were seen once. Treatment reported: randomized to nivolumab then ipilimumab (arm A) or the reverse (arm B). The sample was CD8+ T cells sorted from blood (inferred from file names), taken from a patient given nivolumab and ipilimumab in sequence. These receptors were taken from a human donor with melanoma.

V gene TRBV5-4 combines with J gene TRBJ2-5; 9 bases agree with TRBD2. The CDR3 has 15 residues. Germline V gene data show CDR1 as SGHNT and CDR2 as YYREEE (reference sequence). The trim removed 0 bases at V and 4 bases at J, leaving 4 bases unmatched. CDR3 in DNA: TGTGCCAGCAGCTTGGAGCCGGGACTAGCAGAGACCCAGTACTTC. Translating it yields CASSLEPGLAETQYF.

The chain carries TRBV19 and TRBJ2-7; possible D gene TRBD1, 6 bases. Germline V CDR1 and CDR2: LNHDA, SQIVND (reference sequence). V was pared by 4 bases and J by 3 bases, with 16 bases between. The CDR3 spans 15 residues. The CDR3 loop reads CASSTSQGMGYEQYF. The CDR3 bases are TGTGCCAGTAGTACCTCACAGGGTATGGGCTACGAGCAGTACTTC.

This chain connects TRBV27 to TRBJ1-2, with D unclear. V lost 2 bases and J 3 bases, leaving 16 bases between the germline ends. There are 16 residues in the CDR3. Per the germline V gene, CDR1 is MNHEY and CDR2 is SMNVEV (reference sequence). This chain's CDR3 is CASSLGHPMGDYGYTF. The CDR3 DNA reads TGTGCCAGCAGTTTAGGCCACCCCATGGGCGACTATGGCTACACCTTC.

This clone came up once. The chain combines TRBV6-1 with TRBJ2-7; D ambiguous. V lost 3 bases and J lost 2, with 8 bases in between. The CDR3 sequence is 13 residues long. Germline V gene data show CDR1 as MNHNS and CDR2 as SASEGT. CDR3 bases: TGTGCCAGCAGTGAGCCCCTAACCTACGAGCAGTACTTC. It yields the protein CASSEPLTYEQYF.

This chain connects TRBV6-5 to TRBJ2-5, with 10 bases that match TRBD1. Germline lookup yields CDR1 MNHEY and CDR2 SVGAGI. There are 15 residues in the CDR3. V shed 2 bases, J shed 4 bases, and the junction held 4 bases outside the gene matches. The CDR3, as DNA: TGTGCCAGCAGTTACGGGACAGGGGAAGCAGAGACCCAGTACTTC. Its protein product is CASSYGTGEAETQYF.

The genes are TRBV4-1 and TRBJ1-6, with 7 bases aligning to TRBD1. Germline CDR1 reads MGHRA; CDR2 reads YSYEKL. The junction had 6 bases not matched to a gene; V was cut back by 3 bases and J by 10 bases. The CDR3 spans 14 residues. The CDR3 coding sequence is TGCGCCAGCAGCCAGGCAGGGGGTTGGTCACCCCTCCACTTT. Translated, it gives CASSQAGGWSPLHF.

This chain links TRBV27 with TRBJ2-5, with D possibly being TRBD1 (6 bases). Germline loops: CDR1 MNHEY, CDR2 SMNVEV (reference sequence). Trimming took 5 bases from V and 0 from J, leaving 13 bases between them. The CDR3 sequence is 15 residues long. CDR3 protein: CASSAYRDNQETQYF. CDR3 in DNA: TGTGCCAGCAGTGCCTACCGGGACAACCAAGAGACCCAGTACTTC.

The gene calls are TRBV6-6 and TRBJ1-1, with D possibly matching TRBD1 (5 bases). CDR1 MNHNY and CDR2 SVGAGI come from the germline V gene (reference sequence). The CDR3 runs to 12 residues. Trimming took 5 bases from V and 4 from J, leaving 8 bases between them. CDR3 in amino acids: CASSRGITEAFF. The CDR3, as DNA: TGTGCCAGCAGTCGGGGGATCACTGAAGCTTTCTTT.

The rearrangement joins TRBV10-3 to TRBJ2-5, with a possible D match to TRBD2 (6 bases). The CDR3 sequence is 14 residues long. Between the trimmed V and J ends, which lost 0 bases and 4 bases, there was a span of 9 bases. From germline, CDR1 is ENHRY and CDR2 SYGVKD. The CDR3 nucleotides are TGTGCCATCAGTGAGTCAACTAGCCCAGAGACCCAGTACTTC. This gives the protein CAISESTSPETQYF.